This paragraph reports one TCR beta chain. What it binds is not known. It was with 60 Vbeta and 13 Jbeta primers that the PCR ran. TCRdb's table, derived via immunoSEQ multiplex PCR, lists solely in-frame clones and lacks some. The sample includes tens of thousands of clones. This CDR3 comprises 15 residues. Germline V gives CDR1 SEHNR, CDR2 FQNEAQ (reference sequence). V trimming: 7 bases; J trimming: 6 bases; junction bases outside the gene matches: 8. The sample originates from a study of cytomegalovirus exposure and HLA in healthy donors. Study outcomes and limitations: Segments of the TCR beta V type were, in most cases, productive about 90% or about 30% of the time in an earlier analysis. Presence/absence comparisons presumed near-even sequencing depth among donors.

This clonotype originated in a female donor in good health and CMV-seropositive. The sample comprised PBMCs. V gene TRBV7-9 combines with J gene TRBJ1-4, with 10 bases lining up with TRBD1. The CDR3 is CASNSFGTGDEKLFF. In DNA form, the CDR3 reads TGTGCCAGCAACTCGTTTGGGACAGGGGATGAAAAACTGTTTTTT.